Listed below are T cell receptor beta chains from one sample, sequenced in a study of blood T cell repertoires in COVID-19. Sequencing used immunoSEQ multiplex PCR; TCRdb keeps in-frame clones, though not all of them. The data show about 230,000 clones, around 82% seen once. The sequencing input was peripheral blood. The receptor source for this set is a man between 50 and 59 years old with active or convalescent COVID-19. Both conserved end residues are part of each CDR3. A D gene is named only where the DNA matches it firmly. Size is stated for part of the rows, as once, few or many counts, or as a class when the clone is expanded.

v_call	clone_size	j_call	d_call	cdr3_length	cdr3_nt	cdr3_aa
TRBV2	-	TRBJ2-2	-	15	TGTGCCAGCAGTGAATTAATAGGGGGGGCCGGGGAGCTGTTTTTT	CASSELIGGAGELFF
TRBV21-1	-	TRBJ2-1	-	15	TGTGCCAGCAGCAAATTTGCAGGGGACCTCAATGAGCAGTTCTTC	CASSKFAGDLNEQFF
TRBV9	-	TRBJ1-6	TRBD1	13	TGTGCCAGCAGCGCGGGACAGAATTCACCCCTCCACTTT	CASSAGQNSPLHF
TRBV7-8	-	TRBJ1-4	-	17	TGTGCCAGCAGCACTGACCCTAGACAGGCAACTAATGAAAAACTGTTTTTT	CASSTDPRQATNEKLFF
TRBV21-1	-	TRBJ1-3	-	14	TGTGCCAGCAGCAAAGGCGGAACTGGAAACACCATATATTTT	CASSKGGTGNTIYF
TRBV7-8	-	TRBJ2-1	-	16	TGTGCCACAGGGTCGGCCTCGACCCGTCTTGGGAATGAGCAGTTCTTC	CATGSASTRLGNEQFF
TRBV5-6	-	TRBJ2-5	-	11	TGTGCCTCTGAGCGGTCGGAGACCCAGTACTTC	CASERSETQYF
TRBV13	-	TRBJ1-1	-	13	TGTGCCAGCAGACGCTGGCCGAACACTGAAGCTTTCTTT	CASRRWPNTEAFF
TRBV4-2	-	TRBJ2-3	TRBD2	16	TGTGCCAGCAGCCAAGAACTAGCCGGGGGAGGGGATACGCAGTATTTT	CASSQELAGGGDTQYF
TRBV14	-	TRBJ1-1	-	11	TGTGCCAGCAGCCAAGGCCAGCGGGCTTTCTTT	CASSQGQRAFF
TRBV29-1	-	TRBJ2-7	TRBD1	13	TGCAGCGCCAAAAATACAGGGGGGTACGAGCAGTACTTC	CSAKNTGGYEQYF
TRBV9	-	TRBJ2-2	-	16	TGTGCCAGCAGCGTAGACGCGGGGGCCTTAGGCGGGGAGCTGTTTTTT	CASSVDAGALGGELFF
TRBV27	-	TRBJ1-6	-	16	TGTGCCAGCAGTTTATGGCAGGGCCTCGGTAATTCACCCCTCCACTTT	CASSLWQGLGNSPLHF
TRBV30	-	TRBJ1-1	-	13	TGTGCCTGGTACAGGGTCCTCGGCACTGAAGCTTTCTTT	CAWYRVLGTEAFF
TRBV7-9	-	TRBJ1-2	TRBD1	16	TGTGCCAGCAGCTTAGCATCGGGACAGGGGGGCTATGGCTACACCTTC	CASSLASGQGGYGYTF
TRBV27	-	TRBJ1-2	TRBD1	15	TGTGCCAGCAGTCCCTCGACAGGGTGGGGCAATGGCTACACCTTC	CASSPSTGWGNGYTF
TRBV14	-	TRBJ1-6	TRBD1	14	TGTGCCAGCAGCCAATGGGACAGGAATTCACCCCTCCACTTT	CASSQWDRNSPLHF
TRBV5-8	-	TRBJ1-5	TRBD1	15	TGTGCCAGCAGCTTGGACAGGGGGAGCGCTCAGCCCCAGCATTTT	CASSLDRGSAQPQHF
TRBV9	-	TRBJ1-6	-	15	TGTGCCAGCAGCCCCTGGGAGGGATCGGGATCACCCCTCCACTTT	CASSPWEGSGSPLHF
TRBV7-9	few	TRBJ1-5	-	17	TGTGCCAGCAGCAGACCTAAAAGGGAAGGGGACAATCAGCCCCAGCATTTT	CASSRPKREGDNQPQHF
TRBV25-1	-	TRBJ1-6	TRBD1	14	TGTGCCAGCAGTGAGCACAGGGGGAATTCACCCCTCCACTTT	CASSEHRGNSPLHF
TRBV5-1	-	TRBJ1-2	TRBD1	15	TGCGCCAGCAGCTTACAGGGGATACTGGACTATGGCTACACCTTC	CASSLQGILDYGYTF
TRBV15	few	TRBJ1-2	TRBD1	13	TGTGCCACCAGCCTACAGGGGTACTATGGCTACACCTTC	CATSLQGYYGYTF
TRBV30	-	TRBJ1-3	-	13	TGTGCCTGGGATGTGGGGCTCGGAAACACCATATATTTT	CAWDVGLGNTIYF
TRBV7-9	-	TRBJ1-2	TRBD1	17	TGTGCCAGCAGCCTTGGGACAGGGCGGTATTCTAACTATGGCTACACCTTC	CASSLGTGRYSNYGYTF
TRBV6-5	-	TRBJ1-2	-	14	TGTGCCACCTCAGAGGATAGAAATAACTATGGCTACACCTTC	CATSEDRNNYGYTF
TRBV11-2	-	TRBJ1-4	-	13	TGTGCCAGCAGCTGGTTAGTTAATGAAAAACTGTTTTTT	CASSWLVNEKLFF